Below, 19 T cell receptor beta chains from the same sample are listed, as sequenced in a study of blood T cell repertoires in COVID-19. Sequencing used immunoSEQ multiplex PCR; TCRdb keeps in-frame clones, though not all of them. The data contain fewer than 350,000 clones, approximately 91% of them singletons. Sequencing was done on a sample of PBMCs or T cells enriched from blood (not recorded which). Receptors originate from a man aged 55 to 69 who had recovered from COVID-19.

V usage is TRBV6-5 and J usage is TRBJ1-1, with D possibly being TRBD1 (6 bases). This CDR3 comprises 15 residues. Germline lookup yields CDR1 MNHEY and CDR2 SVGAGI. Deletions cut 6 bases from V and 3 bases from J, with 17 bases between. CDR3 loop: CASRKPLGGDTEAFF. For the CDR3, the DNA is TGTGCCAGCAGGAAACCCCTAGGGGGTGACACTGAAGCTTTCTTT.

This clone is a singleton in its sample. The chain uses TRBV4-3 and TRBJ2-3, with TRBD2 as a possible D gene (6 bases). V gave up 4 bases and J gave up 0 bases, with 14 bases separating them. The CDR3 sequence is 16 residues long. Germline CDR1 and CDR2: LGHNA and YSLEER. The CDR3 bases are TGCGCCAGCAGCCCAGCTGGGACTTCTAGCACAGATACGCAGTATTTT. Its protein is CASSPAGTSSTDTQYF.

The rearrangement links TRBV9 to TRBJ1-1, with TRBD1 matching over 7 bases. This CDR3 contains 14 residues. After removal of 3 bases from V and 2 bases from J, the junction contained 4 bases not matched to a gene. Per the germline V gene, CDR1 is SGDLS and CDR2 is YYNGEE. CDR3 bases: TGTGCCAGCAGCGGGGGACAGCCCAACACTGAAGCTTTCTTT. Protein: CASSGGQPNTEAFF.

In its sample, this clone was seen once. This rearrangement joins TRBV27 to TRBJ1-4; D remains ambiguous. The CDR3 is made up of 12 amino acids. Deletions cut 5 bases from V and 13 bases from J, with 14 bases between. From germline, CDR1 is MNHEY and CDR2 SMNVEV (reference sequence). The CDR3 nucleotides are TGTGCCAGCAGTCTCCGACCGAGGAGACTGTTTTTT. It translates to CASSLRPRRLFF.

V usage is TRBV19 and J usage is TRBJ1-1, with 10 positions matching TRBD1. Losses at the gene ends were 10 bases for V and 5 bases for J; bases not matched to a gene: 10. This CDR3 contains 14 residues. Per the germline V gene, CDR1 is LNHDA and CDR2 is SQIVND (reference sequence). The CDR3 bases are TGTGCCACGACAGGGGGCGCGTTAAGAACTGAAGCTTTCTTT. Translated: CATTGGALRTEAFF.

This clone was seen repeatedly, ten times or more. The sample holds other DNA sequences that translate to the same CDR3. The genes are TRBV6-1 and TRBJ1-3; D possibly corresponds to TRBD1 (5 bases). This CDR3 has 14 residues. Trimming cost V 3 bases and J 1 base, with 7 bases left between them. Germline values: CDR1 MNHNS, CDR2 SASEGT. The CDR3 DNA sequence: TGTGCCAGCAGTGATGGGGCTTCTGGAAACACCATATATTTT. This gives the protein CASSDGASGNTIYF.

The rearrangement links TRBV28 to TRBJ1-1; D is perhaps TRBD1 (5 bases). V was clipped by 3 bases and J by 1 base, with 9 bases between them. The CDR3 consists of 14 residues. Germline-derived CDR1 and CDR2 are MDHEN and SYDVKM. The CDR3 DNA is TGTGCCAGCAGTTTGGGGGGTGAGAACACTGAAGCTTTCTTT. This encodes CASSLGGENTEAFF.

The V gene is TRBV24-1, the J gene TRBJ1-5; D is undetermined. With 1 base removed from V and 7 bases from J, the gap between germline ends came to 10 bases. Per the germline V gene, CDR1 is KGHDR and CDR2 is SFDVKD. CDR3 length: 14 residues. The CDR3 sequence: CATSDFAVRQPQHF. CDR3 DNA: TGTGCCACCAGTGATTTTGCCGTGCGGCAGCCCCAGCATTTT.

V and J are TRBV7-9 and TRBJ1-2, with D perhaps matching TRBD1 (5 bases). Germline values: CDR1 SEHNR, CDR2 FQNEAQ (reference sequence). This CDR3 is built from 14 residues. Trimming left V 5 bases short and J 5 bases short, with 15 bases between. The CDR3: CASSINPGEYGYTF. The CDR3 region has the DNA TGTGCCAGCAGCATCAATCCGGGGGAGTATGGCTACACCTTC.

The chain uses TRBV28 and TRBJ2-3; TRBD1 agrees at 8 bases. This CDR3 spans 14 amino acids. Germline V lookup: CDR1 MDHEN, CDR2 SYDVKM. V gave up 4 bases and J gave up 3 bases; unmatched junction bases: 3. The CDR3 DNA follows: TGTGCCAGCAGTTCCGGACAGGGTACAGATACGCAGTATTTT. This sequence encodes CASSSGQGTDTQYF.

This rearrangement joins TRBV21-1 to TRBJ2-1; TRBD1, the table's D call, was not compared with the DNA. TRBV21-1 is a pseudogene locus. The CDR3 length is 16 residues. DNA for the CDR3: TGTGCCAGCAGCACCAGACAGGGGGCGAGCAGGAATGAGCAGTTCTTC. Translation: CASSTRQGASRNEQFF.

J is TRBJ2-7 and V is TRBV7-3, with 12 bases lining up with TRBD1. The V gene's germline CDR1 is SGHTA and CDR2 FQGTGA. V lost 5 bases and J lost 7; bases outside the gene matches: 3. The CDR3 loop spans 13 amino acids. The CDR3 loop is CASSRGQGAEQYF. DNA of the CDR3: TGTGCCAGCAGCCGGGGACAGGGGGCAGAGCAGTACTTC.

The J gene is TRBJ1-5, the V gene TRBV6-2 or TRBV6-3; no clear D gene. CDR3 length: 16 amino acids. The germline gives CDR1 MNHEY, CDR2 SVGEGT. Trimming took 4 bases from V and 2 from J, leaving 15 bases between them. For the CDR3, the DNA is TGTGCCAGCAGTTCTAGGCTCGGAGCTGGCAATCAGCCCCAGCATTTT. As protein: CASSSRLGAGNQPQHF.

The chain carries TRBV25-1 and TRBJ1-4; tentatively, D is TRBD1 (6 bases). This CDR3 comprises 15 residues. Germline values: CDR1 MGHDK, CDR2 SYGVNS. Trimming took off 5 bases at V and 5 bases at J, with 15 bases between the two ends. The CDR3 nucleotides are TGTGCCAGCAGTCCCTCGAGGGGGTTGAATGAAAAACTGTTTTTT. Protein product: CASSPSRGLNEKLFF.

This CDR3 is CASSDLAGGGEQYF. DNA of the CDR3: TGTGCCAGTAGTGACCTAGCGGGAGGGGGTGAGCAGTACTTC. The chain combines TRBV19 with TRBJ2-7; 12 positions match TRBD2. Germline CDR1 is LNHDA and CDR2 is SQIVND (reference sequence). V shed 5 bases and J 7 bases; nucleotides not matched to a gene: 6. This CDR3 spans 14 amino acids.

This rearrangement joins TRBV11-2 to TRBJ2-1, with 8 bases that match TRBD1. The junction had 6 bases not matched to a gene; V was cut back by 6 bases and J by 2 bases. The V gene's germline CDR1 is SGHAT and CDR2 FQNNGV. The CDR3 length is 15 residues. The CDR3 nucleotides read TGTGCCAGCAGTCCATCACAGGGGGCCTACAATGAGCAGTTCTTC. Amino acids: CASSPSQGAYNEQFF.

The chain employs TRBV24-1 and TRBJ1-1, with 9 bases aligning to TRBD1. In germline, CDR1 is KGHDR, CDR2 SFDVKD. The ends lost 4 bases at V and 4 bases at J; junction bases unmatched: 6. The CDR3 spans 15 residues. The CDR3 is CATSDPGQGVTEAFF. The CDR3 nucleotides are TGTGCCACCAGTGACCCGGGACAGGGTGTCACTGAAGCTTTCTTT.

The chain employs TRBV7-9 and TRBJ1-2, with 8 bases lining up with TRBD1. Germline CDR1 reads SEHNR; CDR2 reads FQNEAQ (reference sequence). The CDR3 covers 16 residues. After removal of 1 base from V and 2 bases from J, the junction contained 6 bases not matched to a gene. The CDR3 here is CASSLEGPGGNYGYTF. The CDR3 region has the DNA TGTGCCAGCAGCTTAGAAGGTCCAGGGGGCAACTATGGCTACACCTTC.

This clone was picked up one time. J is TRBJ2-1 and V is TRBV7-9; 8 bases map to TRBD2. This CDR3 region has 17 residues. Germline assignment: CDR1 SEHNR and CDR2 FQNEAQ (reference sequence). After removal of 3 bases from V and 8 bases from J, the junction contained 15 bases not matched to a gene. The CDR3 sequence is CASSLGVGPSGSYEQFF. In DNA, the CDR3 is TGTGCCAGCAGCTTGGGGGTGGGGCCTAGCGGGTCCTATGAGCAGTTCTTC.